What follows are 11 T cell receptor beta chains derived from one specimen sequenced in a study of blood T cell repertoires in COVID-19. Profiled with immunoSEQ multiplex PCR; TCRdb holds only in-frame clones, not every one. The repertoire consists of tens of thousands of clones, with roughly 90% occurring once and the leading ten covering roughly 4%. What was sequenced was peripheral blood. The receptors shown here come from a man in his 70s with acute or convalescent COVID-19.

The CDR3 here is CASRTGRRGDTEAFF. The CDR3 DNA sequence: TGTGCCAGCAGGACGGGCCGCCGCGGGGACACTGAAGCTTTCTTT. This chain joins TRBV7-2 and TRBJ1-1; the D is unclear. Germline assignment: CDR1 SGHTA and CDR2 FQGNSA. The V end lost 6 bases, the J end lost 3 bases, and 17 bases lay between the germline ends. CDR3 size: 15 residues.

The V call is TRBV3-1 (or the pseudogene TRBV3-2), the J call TRBJ1-3; D gene unclear. The V gene's germline CDR1 is LGHDT and CDR2 YNNKEL (reference sequence). Trimming removed 5 bases from V and 1 base from J, with 12 bases in between. The CDR3 has 15 amino acids. CDR3 sequence (DNA): TGTGCCAGCAGCTTCCGAGGTGTATCTGGAAACACCATATATTTT. Translated, it gives CASSFRGVSGNTIYF.

This chain connects TRBV9 to TRBJ1-2; D is possibly TRBD1 (6 bases). This CDR3 is 15 amino acids long. Germline CDR1 SGDLS, CDR2 YYNGEE. V was clipped by 4 bases and J by 4 bases, with 17 bases between them. CDR3 sequence: CASSPYRAGSYGYTF. The CDR3 coding sequence is TGTGCCAGCAGCCCTTACAGGGCCGGTAGCTATGGCTACACCTTC.

The chain uses TRBV6-5 and TRBJ1-1, with D tentatively TRBD1 (5 bases). This CDR3 spans 14 amino acids. CDR1 is MNHEY, CDR2 SVGAGI, per germline. Trimming took off 7 bases at V and 5 bases at J, with 17 bases between the two ends. The CDR3, as DNA: TGTGCCAGCAATCTCGGGGGTTTGGGGACTGAAGCTTTCTTT. Its protein product is CASNLGGLGTEAFF.

This chain's CDR3 is CASSQQRVTEAFF. CDR3 sequence (DNA): TGTGCCAGCAGCCAACAGCGGGTTACTGAAGCTTTCTTT. This chain uses TRBV14 with TRBJ1-1; D unresolved. Germline-derived CDR1 and CDR2 are SGHDN and FVKESK. Between the trimmed V and J ends, which lost 2 bases and 5 bases, there was a span of 9 bases. The CDR3 covers 13 residues.

In nucleotides, the CDR3 is TGTGCCAGCAGCCGCGTAGAGTATGGCTACACCTTC. Translating gives CASSRVEYGYTF. This chain connects TRBV7-9 to TRBJ1-2; unclear D gene. Looked up from germline, CDR1 is SEHNR and CDR2 is FQNEAQ (reference sequence). Trimming left V 5 bases short and J 5 bases short, with 9 bases between. The CDR3 loop spans 12 amino acids.

J is TRBJ2-7 and V is TRBV27; D ambiguous. The V and J ends lost 5 bases and 0 bases respectively, with 17 bases between them. The germline V gene has CDR1 MNHEY and CDR2 SMNVEV (reference sequence). CDR3 length: 16 amino acids. CDR3 bases: TGTGCCAGCAGTCACTCGGTGGGCAGCCGCTCCTACGAGCAGTACTTC. This encodes CASSHSVGSRSYEQYF.

The J gene is TRBJ1-3, the V gene TRBV6-6; 9 bases are shared with TRBD1. Trimming at V came to 5 bases and at J to 4 bases, leaving 12 bases not matched to a gene. There are 17 residues in the CDR3. Germline CDR1 MNHNY, CDR2 SVGAGI (reference sequence). The CDR3 loop reads CASSHPGQGTEGNTIYF. CDR3 sequence (DNA): TGTGCCAGCAGTCACCCGGGACAGGGAACGGAGGGAAACACCATATATTTT.

With respect to this clone: Mismatch with germline at one junction end may stem from a read error. The J gene is TRBJ1-5, the V gene TRBV27, with 8 bases lining up with TRBD1. Germline loops: CDR1 MNHEY, CDR2 SMNVEV (reference sequence). This CDR3 contains 14 residues. The CDR3 sequence: CASRTTGAASLSYF. DNA of the CDR3: TGTGCCAGCAGGACGACAGGGGCGGCCTCCCTTTCTTATTTT.

This clone was found a few times. The V gene is TRBV4-3, the J gene TRBJ1-6, with D perhaps TRBD1 (5 bases). Trimming pared 0 bases from V and 13 bases from J, leaving 10 bases between. The CDR3 extends over 13 amino acids. Germline lookup yields CDR1 LGHNA and CDR2 YSLEER. The CDR3 here is CASSQDSGRPLHF. For the CDR3, the DNA is TGCGCCAGCAGCCAAGATTCAGGGAGGCCCCTCCACTTT.

The chain recombines TRBV7-9 with TRBJ1-2, with D possibly being TRBD1 (5 bases). The CDR3 runs to 14 residues. V shed 6 bases and J shed 6 bases, with 17 bases lying between them. Germline CDR1 reads SEHNR; CDR2 reads FQNEAQ (reference sequence). The chain's CDR3 is CASSFEDWGHGYTF. DNA for the CDR3: TGTGCCAGCAGTTTCGAAGATTGGGGCCATGGCTACACCTTC. Full variable domain (outside the CDR3, taken from reference TRBV7-9 and TRBJ1-2): DTGVSQNPRHKITKRGQNVTFRCDPISEHNRLYWYRQTLGQGPEFLTYFQNEAQLEKSRLLSDRFSAERPKGSFSTLEIQRTEQGDSAMYLCASSFEDWGHGYTFGSGTRLTVV.